This TCR beta chain stems from a study of blood T cell repertoires in COVID-19 (dated by TCRdb to 2018 to 2021). Study-wide context: Collaborator samples came from the United States, Italy and Spain and covered acute and convalescent phases of COVID-19. The prospective study material was composed of cDNA or gDNA derived from T cells, B-cell-depleted T cells, or PBMCs. Subjects who had been exposed to COVID-19, were actively infected with it, or had recovered from it provided the deeply sampled blood TCRbeta repertoires that made up the dataset. The repertoires were released in a freely available public database intended as a resource for research on the immune response to SARS-CoV-2. Samples were obtained from the ongoing ImmuneRACE study (first 160 participants) and from about 1,300 subjects provided by 6 global collaborators. Sample metadata almost always included a de-identified subject ID, COVID-19 status, age in years and sex. Where HLA class I and class II types were available, the types were taken from metadata supplied by the sample provider, not from assay-based typing. Results and caveats for the whole study, not just this receptor: Clinical and demographic metadata were provided uncurated, with the amount varying by source and participant.

TCRbeta CDR3 regions were amplified from genomic DNA using the immunoSEQ Assay, a bias-controlled multiplex PCR. The published analysis was carried out like this. The number of nucleated cells in each sample was estimated by amplification of reference gene primers within the assay. Sequence reads were collapsed and filtered to measure the absolute abundance of every unique TCRbeta CDR3 rearrangement. For each sample, productive Simpson clonality was calculated as the square root of Simpson's diversity index across productive rearrangements. TCRdb took this table from immuneACCESS and kept in-frame rearrangements with V and J called. Such tables lack part of the clones; where checked against another copy, unresolved V genes explain under half of the gap, and the rest is unexplained. That table furnishes V, J and clone size, whereas the DNA furnished D and trimming. In all, the sample holds 200,000 to 300,000 clones, and around four fifths of those were seen once. The ten largest clones add up to roughly 6.4% of the sample.

A word on this clone: There is no known antigen for this receptor. Nothing much larger sits one base from this clone, and base qualities are not available.

Collaborating institutions collected whole blood in K2EDTA tubes following their own protocols. For TCRbeta analysis, collaborator samples were shipped as frozen whole blood, as isolated PBMCs, or as DNA extracted from either sample type. Trimming costs V 2 bases and J 9 bases, and their ends lie 13 bases apart. The CDR3, cysteine through phenylalanine, is 13 amino acids long. CDR3 DNA only is kept here, 39 bases in frame from base 1. This sequence originates from a woman between 55 and 75 years old with active or convalescent COVID-19. The V gene is TRBV12-3 or TRBV12-4 and the J gene is TRBJ1-2; a weak D assignment points to TRBD1 (6 bases agree). The sample comprised peripheral blood. The DNA sequence reads TGTGCCAGCAGTTTATCCAACAGGGTTAGCTACACCTTC. It codes for CASSLSNRVSYTF.